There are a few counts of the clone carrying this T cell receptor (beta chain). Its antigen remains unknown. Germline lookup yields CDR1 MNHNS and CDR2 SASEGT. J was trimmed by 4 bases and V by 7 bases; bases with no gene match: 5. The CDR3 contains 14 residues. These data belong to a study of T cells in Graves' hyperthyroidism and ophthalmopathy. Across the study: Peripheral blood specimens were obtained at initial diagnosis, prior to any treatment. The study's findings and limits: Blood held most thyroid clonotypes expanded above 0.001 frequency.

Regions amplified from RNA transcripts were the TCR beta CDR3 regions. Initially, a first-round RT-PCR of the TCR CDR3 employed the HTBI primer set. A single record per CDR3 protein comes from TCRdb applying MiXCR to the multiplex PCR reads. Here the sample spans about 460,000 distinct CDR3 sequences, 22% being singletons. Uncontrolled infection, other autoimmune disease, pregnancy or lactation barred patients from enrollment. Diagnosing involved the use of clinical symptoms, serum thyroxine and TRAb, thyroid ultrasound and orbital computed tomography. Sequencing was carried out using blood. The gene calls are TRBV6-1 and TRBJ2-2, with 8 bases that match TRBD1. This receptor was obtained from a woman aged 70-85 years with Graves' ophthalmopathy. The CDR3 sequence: CASNQGAGTGELFF. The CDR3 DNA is TGTGCCAGCAACCAGGGGGCGGGCACCGGGGAGCTGTTTTTT.